This entry features one T cell receptor beta chain sequence. Its antigen is as yet unknown. This sample is part of a study of regulatory T cells in long-lasting Graves disease. Study conclusions and caveats: The TCR repertoire of persistent Graves' patients was less diverse than that of newly diagnosed ones. The analysis examined peripheral blood only and excluded thyroid tissue. With approximately 2,800 shared public clonotypes, persistent patients exceeded new patients, who shared about a thousand.

This sample's time point: persistent/refractory GD, antithyroid drugs over 5 years with positive TRAb. Scientists built the TCR library using RNA that was extracted from PBMCs. Assembly of TCR beta libraries relied on iRepertoire HTBI primers together with Arm-PCR of CDR3 regions. TCRdb reprocessed the multiplex PCR reads with MiXCR, giving one entry per CDR3 protein. The sample holds under 450,000 distinct CDR3 sequences, about 20% seen once. Trimming left V 1 base short and J 0 bases short, with 6 bases between. The CDR3 length is 15 residues. Germline CDR1 reads SEHNR; CDR2 reads FQNEAQ (reference sequence).

The chain couples TRBV7-9 to TRBJ2-2; either TRBD1 or TRBD2 may supply D (5 bases each). Source: peripheral blood mononuclear cells (PBMCs), taken when the disease was refractory, from a patient treated with antithyroid drugs. The receptor was isolated from a female donor with Graves disease. Written as DNA, the CDR3 is TGTGCCAGCAGCTTAGTGGGGGCGAACACCGGGGAGCTGTTTTTT. It specifies CASSLVGANTGELFF.